A single sample gave rise to the 17 T cell receptor beta chains below, sequenced in a study of cytomegalovirus exposure and HLA in healthy donors. PCR primers comprised 60 Vbeta and 13 Jbeta primers. Using immunoSEQ multiplex PCR, the repertoire was profiled, and TCRdb retains in-frame clones only, with some absent. This sample has roughly 220,000 clones, with more than 65% found just once. Sequencing input: PBMCs. The receptors were sampled from a man in his fifties or sixties in good health and CMV-seronegative.

This clone was detected a few times. V gene TRBV6-6 combines with J gene TRBJ2-7; 15 bases agree with TRBD2. With V trimmed by 6 bases and J by 6 bases, 9 bases remained unmatched. The CDR3 has 16 residues. Germline-derived CDR1 and CDR2 are MNHNY and SVGAGI (reference sequence). In DNA, the CDR3 is TGTGCCAGCAGCTCCGGACTAGCGGGAGGGAAGGGCGAGCAGTACTTC. Translation gives CASSSGLAGGKGEQYF.

V and J are TRBV2 and TRBJ2-7; TRBD2 might be the D (5 bases). Germline V gives CDR1 SNHLY, CDR2 FYNNEI. This CDR3 is 12 amino acids long. The germline V and J ends were trimmed by 8 bases and 5 bases, with 13 bases remaining between them. CDR3 nucleotide sequence: TGTGCCAGCCGGCTAGCAAGCAACGAGCAGTACTTC. Amino acids: CASRLASNEQYF.

The V call is TRBV27, the J call TRBJ2-7; 8 bases fit TRBD1. The CDR3 sequence is 17 residues long. CDR1 is MNHEY, CDR2 SMNVEV, per germline (reference sequence). V shed 10 bases, J shed 2 bases, and the junction held 19 bases outside the gene matches. CDR3 DNA: TGTGCCACCTCCAGTTCCCGGACAGGGTTAAGCACCTACGAGCAGTACTTC. It translates to CATSSSRTGLSTYEQYF.

The rearrangement links TRBV4-1 to TRBJ2-3; 12 nucleotides match TRBD2. CDR3 length: 16 residues. The V gene end was trimmed by 3 bases and the J gene end by 3 bases; junction bases not matched to a gene: 4. The V gene's germline CDR1 is MGHRA and CDR2 YSYEKL. The DNA of the CDR3 is TGCGCCAGCAGCCAGCACGGGACTAGCGGGACAGATACGCAGTATTTT. This sequence encodes CASSQHGTSGTDTQYF.

Only a few counts were recorded for this clone. J is TRBJ2-1 and V is TRBV28; 11 positions agree with TRBD2. V was pared by 8 bases and J by 4 bases, with 10 bases of the junction left unmatched. Germline CDR1 reads MDHEN; CDR2 reads SYDVKM. The CDR3 length is 16 residues. CDR3 nucleotide sequence: TGTGCCAGCGGATCTAGCGGGAGGACTGTTTACAATGAGCAGTTCTTC. It encodes CASGSSGRTVYNEQFF.

The chain links TRBV7-8 to TRBJ1-5; possible D gene TRBD1, 6 bases. Germline V gives CDR1 SGHVS, CDR2 FQNEAQ. The CDR3 contains 16 residues. V lost 4 bases to trimming and J lost 0 bases, with 13 bases between them. CDR3 region: CASSSAGQLSNQPQHF. CDR3 DNA sequence: TGTGCCAGCAGCTCCGCCGGACAGCTTAGCAATCAGCCCCAGCATTTT.

This clone was seen a handful of times. CDR3 region: CASSFSGAEQYF. The CDR3 DNA reads as TGTGCCAGCAGCTTTAGCGGCGCCGAGCAGTACTTC. This chain uses TRBV7-6 with TRBJ2-7; perhaps TRBD2 as D (6 bases). The germline CDR1 and CDR2 sequences are SGHVS and FNYEAQ. The CDR3 length is 12 residues. V was trimmed by 3 bases and J by 6 bases, leaving 9 bases between them.

The CDR3 sequence is CASLTGGGGAADTQYF. Written as DNA, the CDR3 is TGTGCCAGCCTAACGGGGGGGGGAGGGGCCGCAGATACGCAGTATTTT. The chain carries TRBV28 and TRBJ2-3; 8 bases are a match to TRBD2. The ends lost 8 bases at V and 4 bases at J; junction bases unmatched: 14. CDR1 is MDHEN, CDR2 SYDVKM, per germline. The CDR3 loop spans 16 amino acids.

The chain combines TRBV18 with TRBJ1-5, with a tentative D call TRBD1 (5 bases). Germline values: CDR1 KGHSH, CDR2 LQKENI. The CDR3 extends over 15 amino acids. Trimming took off 3 bases at V and 8 bases at J, with 17 bases between the two ends. CDR3 in amino acids: CASSPQGATPEPQHF. CDR3 DNA: TGTGCCAGCTCACCCCAAGGGGCGACTCCGGAGCCCCAGCATTTT.

This clone appeared a few times. This chain connects TRBV10-1 to TRBJ2-7, with 9 bases identical to TRBD2. With V trimmed by 2 bases and J by 3 bases, 2 bases remained unmatched. Germline CDR1 reads WNHNN; CDR2 reads SYGVQD (reference sequence). The CDR3 is 14 amino acids. The CDR3 reads CASSEDSGSYEQYF. CDR3 DNA: TGCGCCAGCAGTGAGGATAGCGGGAGCTACGAGCAGTACTTC.

The CDR3 nucleotides read TGTGCCAGCGGGGAGGGGAGACAACAGCCCCAGCATTTT. As protein: CASGEGRQQPQHF. The chain is built from TRBV6-5 and TRBJ1-5, with TRBD1 as a possible D gene (5 bases). Germline V gives CDR1 MNHEY, CDR2 SVGAGI. V dropped 8 bases and J dropped 7 bases, with 15 bases sitting between them. This CDR3 has 13 residues.

The chain couples TRBV2 to TRBJ1-5, with D unclear. V was trimmed by 2 bases and J by 0 bases, leaving 5 bases between them. Germline CDR1 is SNHLY and CDR2 is FYNNEI. The CDR3 has 14 amino acids. CDR3 DNA sequence: TGTGCCAGCAGTGAATCCTATAGCAATCAGCCCCAGCATTTT. It specifies CASSESYSNQPQHF. Full variable domain (remainder filled in from reference TRBV2 and TRBJ1-5): EPEVTQTPSHQVTQMGQEVILRCVPISNHLYFYWYRQILGQKVEFLVSFYNNEISEKSEIFDDQFSVERPDGSNFTLKIRSTKLEDSAMYFCASSESYSNQPQHFGDGTRLSIL.

The V and J genes are TRBV5-4 and TRBJ2-7; TRBD2 agrees at 8 bases. There are 16 residues in the CDR3. In germline, CDR1 is SGHNT, CDR2 YYREEE (reference sequence). Trimming cost V 3 bases and J 1 base; bases outside gene matches: 9. The CDR3 is CASSWGGLAGSYEQYF. CDR3 sequence (DNA): TGTGCCAGCAGCTGGGGGGGTCTAGCGGGTTCCTACGAGCAGTACTTC.

This clone was observed a handful of times. The genes are TRBV27 and TRBJ1-5; possibly TRBD1 for D (5 bases). Trimming stripped 3 bases from V and 4 bases from J, with 7 bases between. The CDR3 consists of 13 residues. Germline V gene lookup returns CDR1 MNHEY and CDR2 SMNVEV (reference sequence). The CDR3 loop is CASSFRGNQPQHF. The CDR3 region has the DNA TGTGCCAGCAGTTTTCGGGGGAATCAGCCCCAGCATTTT.

V is TRBV5-1 and J is TRBJ1-1; TRBD1 matches 7 bases. The V segment lost 4 bases and the J segment 4 bases; nucleotides outside the gene matches: 10. There are 15 residues in the CDR3. CDR1 is SGHRS, CDR2 YFSETQ, per germline. The CDR3 DNA reads as TGCGCCAGCAGCCCATCGACAGGGCTTCTCACTGAAGCTTTCTTT. Protein: CASSPSTGLLTEAFF.

The rearrangement joins TRBV2 to TRBJ2-7, with 9 bases that match TRBD1. CDR3 size: 14 residues. V dropped 6 bases and J dropped 5; count of bases not matched to a gene: 8. CDR1 is SNHLY and CDR2 is FYNNEI in the germline V gene. The CDR3 DNA is TGTGCCAGCAGAGCCGGGACAGGGATCCACGAGCAGTACTTC. Protein product: CASRAGTGIHEQYF.

The rearrangement joins TRBV27 to TRBJ1-1, with 8 positions matching TRBD1. V shed 5 bases and J 1 base; nucleotides not matched to a gene: 12. This CDR3 is 17 amino acids long. CDR1 MNHEY and CDR2 SMNVEV come from the germline V gene (reference sequence). The CDR3 DNA is TGTGCCAGCAGTGCTTCTCCGACAGGGGTCGCGAACACTGAAGCTTTCTTT. Residues: CASSASPTGVANTEAFF.